Shown below are 19 T cell receptor beta chains from a single sample sequenced in a study of shared clonotypes between healthy human individuals. Libraries were prepared by immunoSEQ multiplex PCR; TCRdb keeps only in-frame clonotypes and omits some of them. Here the sample spans just under 350,000 clones, 70% to 75% being singletons. Specimen: memory CD4+ T cells sorted from blood. Subset meaning: CD45RA-negative fraction. Every receptor here comes from a man younger than 40 in good health.

The V and J genes are TRBV19 and TRBJ2-5, with TRBD2 identical over 10 bases. There are 15 residues in the CDR3. The V gene's germline CDR1 is LNHDA and CDR2 SQIVND (reference sequence). V dropped 6 bases and J dropped 5; count of bases not matched to a gene: 9. The CDR3 sequence: CASSPILAGSETQYF. The CDR3 DNA follows: TGTGCCAGTAGCCCGATACTAGCGGGGTCGGAGACCCAGTACTTC.

This chain links TRBV10-3 with TRBJ2-2, with D unresolved. The V end was cut by 0 bases, the J end by 0 bases, with 11 bases between. The CDR3 covers 17 residues. The germline CDR1 and CDR2 sequences are ENHRY and SYGVKD. CDR3 in DNA: TGTGCCATCAGTGAGTCACGTGCAGCCCCGAACACCGGGGAGCTGTTTTTT. This gives the protein CAISESRAAPNTGELFF.

The chain recombines TRBV7-2 with TRBJ2-3; TRBD2 might be the D (6 bases). The germline V gene encodes CDR1 SGHTA and CDR2 FQGNSA. The ends were cut back, 5 bases at V and 7 bases at J, with 22 bases in the middle. CDR3 length equals 16 residues. The CDR3 protein is CASSVLAGLTQNTQYF. The CDR3 coding sequence is TGTGCCAGCAGCGTCCTCGCGGGACTCACACAGAATACGCAGTATTTT.

This chain uses TRBV19 with TRBJ2-1; D gene uncertain. The germline V and J ends were trimmed by 9 bases and 10 bases, with 19 bases remaining between them. Per the germline V gene, CDR1 is LNHDA and CDR2 is SQIVND (reference sequence). The CDR3 runs to 13 residues. CDR3 sequence: CASGPPLSDEQFF. The CDR3 bases are TGTGCCAGCGGGCCTCCCCTATCCGACGAGCAGTTCTTC.

The sample holds one count of this clone. J is TRBJ2-7 and V is TRBV2; 12 nucleotides match TRBD2. The CDR3 loop spans 17 amino acids. The V segment lost 8 bases and the J segment 3 bases; nucleotides outside the gene matches: 14. Germline V gives CDR1 SNHLY, CDR2 FYNNEI. CDR3 loop: CASPSKPRTSGNYEQYF. The CDR3 DNA sequence: TGTGCCAGCCCGTCCAAACCCCGGACTAGCGGGAACTACGAGCAGTACTTC.

The chain combines TRBV29-1 with TRBJ1-2; 7 bases are shared with TRBD1. With 5 bases clipped from V and 5 bases from J, the junction kept 11 bases outside the gene matches. Germline loops: CDR1 SQVTM, CDR2 ANQGSEA. This CDR3 is built from 14 residues. This chain's CDR3 is CSVFVWDRTYGYTF. In DNA, the CDR3 is TGCAGCGTTTTTGTATGGGACAGAACTTATGGCTACACCTTC. The complete variable domain, with remaining parts taken from reference TRBV29-1 and TRBJ1-2, reads SAVISQKPSRDICQRGTSLTIQCQVDSQVTMMFWYRQQPGQSLTLIATANQGSEATYESGFVIDKFPISRPNLTFSTLTVSNMSPEDSSIYLCSVFVWDRTYGYTFGSGTRLTVV.

The chain carries TRBV29-1 and TRBJ2-3; tentatively, D is TRBD2 (5 bases). The CDR3 contains 17 residues. Trimming took off 1 base at V and 8 bases at J, with 25 bases between the two ends. Germline CDR1 and CDR2: SQVTM and ANQGSEA. Here the CDR3 reads CSVEVWEPGLGRGTQYF. The CDR3 DNA reads TGCAGCGTTGAAGTGTGGGAGCCCGGGTTGGGTCGGGGTACGCAGTATTTT.

The chain couples TRBV5-4 to TRBJ2-1; D is unclear. Germline assignment: CDR1 SGHNT and CDR2 YYREEE (reference sequence). V was pared by 4 bases and J by 0 bases, with 14 bases between. CDR3 length: 16 residues. The CDR3 DNA sequence: TGTGCCAGCAGCGCAGGCGCAGGTGACTCCTACAATGAGCAGTTCTTC. This codes for CASSAGAGDSYNEQFF.

The genes are TRBV5-1 and TRBJ1-2; no clear D. The germline gives CDR1 SGHRS, CDR2 YFSETQ. V was clipped by 0 bases and J by 9 bases, with 15 bases between them. The CDR3 length is 14 residues. As DNA, the CDR3 is TGCGCCAGCAGCTTGGGGTCCTTGATAGACAGCTACACCTTC. It codes for CASSLGSLIDSYTF. Filled out from reference TRBV5-1 and TRBJ1-2, the complete variable domain reads KAGVTQTPRYLIKTRGQQVTLSCSPISGHRSVSWYQQTPGQGLQFLFEYFSETQRNKGNFPGRFSGRQFSNSRSEMNVSTLELGDSALYLCASSLGSLIDSYTFGSGTRLTVV.

This clone was seen many times. The chain links TRBV10-3 to TRBJ2-7; 8 bases are shared with TRBD2. The J segment lost 0 bases and the V segment lost 6 bases, leaving 13 bases of the junction unmatched. CDR3 length: 17 amino acids. Germline V lookup: CDR1 ENHRY, CDR2 SYGVKD. The CDR3 nucleotides read TGTGCCATCAGGGGGGCCCAGGGACTAGGAAGCTCCTACGAGCAGTACTTC. Amino acid sequence: CAIRGAQGLGSSYEQYF.

The chain carries TRBV7-7 and TRBJ2-5, with 9 bases that match TRBD1. Germline V gene sequence: CDR1 SSHAT, CDR2 FNYEAQ (reference sequence). This CDR3 spans 18 amino acids. V shed 4 bases, J shed 5 bases, and the junction held 17 bases outside the gene matches. CDR3 coding DNA: TGTGCCAGCAGCTCGGACGCTGGACAGGGGTGGCGTAGGGAGACCCAGTACTTC. It is translated as CASSSDAGQGWRRETQYF.

This clone was seen once. The V and J genes are TRBV28 and TRBJ2-5; a weak D match, TRBD2 (6 bases). The germline V gene has CDR1 MDHEN and CDR2 SYDVKM. V shed 4 bases and J shed 1 base, with 13 bases lying between them. The CDR3 is 15 amino acids. The CDR3 sequence is CASSSAEGRQETQYF. CDR3 coding DNA: TGTGCCAGCAGTTCGGCGGAGGGGCGCCAAGAGACCCAGTACTTC. Full variable domain (missing parts from reference TRBV28 and TRBJ2-5): DVKVTQSSRYLVKRTGEKVFLECVQDMDHENMFWYRQDPGLGLRLIYFSYDVKMKEKGDIPEGYSVSREKKERFSLILESASTNQTSMYLCASSSAEGRQETQYFGPGTRLLVL.

The chain links TRBV10-3 to TRBJ2-1, with 8 bases aligning to TRBD2. CDR3 length equals 12 residues. J was trimmed by 6 bases and V by 11 bases; bases with no gene match: 6. Germline V CDR1 and CDR2: ENHRY, SYGVKD. CDR3 sequence (DNA): TGTGCCTCCGCCCGGGGGGGCAATGAGCAGTTCTTC. It specifies CASARGGNEQFF.

The CDR3 region has the DNA TGTGCCAGCCAATACACACAGGGGGCGATCGCTTTCTTT. As protein: CASQYTQGAIAFF. The V call is TRBV6-1, the J call TRBJ1-1; TRBD1 aligns across 9 bases. The CDR3 covers 13 residues. V lost 8 bases, J lost 11 bases, and 12 bases stayed unmatched. CDR1 is MNHNS, CDR2 SASEGT, per germline.

This chain joins TRBV30 and TRBJ2-7; perhaps D is TRBD1 or TRBD2 (5 bases each). Germline CDR1 GTSNPN, CDR2 SVGIG (reference sequence). V was pared by 4 bases and J by 10 bases, with 17 bases between. This CDR3 is 12 amino acids long. DNA for the CDR3: TGTGCCTGGACCCTCCCCGGGACCCCTCAGTACTTC. Protein sequence: CAWTLPGTPQYF.

This clone was counted a single time. The chain is built from TRBV7-2 and TRBJ1-1; a weak D match, TRBD1 (5 bases). Germline CDR1 SGHTA, CDR2 FQGNSA. Trimming removed 2 bases from V and 1 base from J, with 11 bases in between. The CDR3 totals 15 residues. The CDR3 region has the DNA TGTGCCAGCAGCTTACATCGGGGCCAGAACACTGAAGCTTTCTTT. Protein: CASSLHRGQNTEAFF. The variable domain in full, with the rest retrieved from reference TRBV7-2 and TRBJ1-1, is GAGVSQSPSNKVTEKGKDVELRCDPISGHTALYWYRQSLGQGLEFLIYFQGNSAPDKSGLPSDRFSAERTGGSVSTLTIQRTQQEDSAVYLCASSLHRGQNTEAFFGQGTRLTVV.

This sequence joins TRBV20-1 and TRBJ2-7; tentatively, D is TRBD1 or TRBD2 (6 bases each). CDR1 DFQATT and CDR2 SNEGSKA come from the germline V gene (reference sequence). The CDR3 spans 11 residues. V lost 5 bases and J 7 bases, leaving 12 bases between the germline ends. CDR3 sequence (DNA): TGCAGTGCTCGAAGGGGGGAAGAGCAGTACTTC. It codes for CSARRGEEQYF.

The chain carries TRBV28 and TRBJ1-5, with TRBD1 identical over 7 bases. Germline values: CDR1 MDHEN, CDR2 SYDVKM. CDR3 length: 13 amino acids. Losses at the gene ends were 7 bases for V and 5 bases for J; bases not matched to a gene: 5. Here the CDR3 DNA reads TGTGCCAGCAACCGGGACAGTTATCAGCCCCAGCATTTT. Its translation is CASNRDSYQPQHF.

This clone turned up a few times. The chain is built from TRBV29-1 and TRBJ1-4; D remains unclear. Germline CDR1 reads SQVTM; CDR2 reads ANQGSEA. Trimming left V 4 bases short and J 4 bases short, with 7 bases between. CDR3 length: 12 residues. The CDR3 DNA reads TGCAGCGTTGCATATGATAATGAAAAACTGTTTTTT. It specifies CSVAYDNEKLFF.